This T cell receptor (beta chain) was sequenced during a study of human T cells and chemical hapten exposure. Study as a whole: Sensitization employed 2% DPC on about 2 cm by about 2 cm of upper inner arm skin.

TCRdb reprocessed the RACE reads with MiXCR, giving one entry per CDR3 protein. The sample contains a few hundred thousand distinct CDR3 sequences, around 6% of which appear only once. This clonotype has ten or more counts. Time point described: patch test 2, 6 weeks after DPC sensitization. Treatment given: therapeutic diphenylcyclopropenone sensitization with weekly scalp DPC. Germline loops: CDR1 MDHEN, CDR2 SYDVKM. The CDR3 loop spans 16 amino acids. V dropped 11 bases and J dropped 5; count of bases not matched to a gene: 17. This material consisted of whole blood, taken in connection with sensitization to the hapten diphenylcyclopropenone (DPC). This clonotype was sampled from a woman aged 18 to 35 with alopecia areata. Some clones in this sample may be carry-over from other donors' samples. V gene TRBV28 combines with J gene TRBJ2-3; 9 bases agree with TRBD1. The CDR3 protein is CAANPGTGRIGDTQYF. CDR3 DNA: TGTGCCGCCAACCCCGGGACAGGGAGGATTGGAGATACGCAGTATTTT.